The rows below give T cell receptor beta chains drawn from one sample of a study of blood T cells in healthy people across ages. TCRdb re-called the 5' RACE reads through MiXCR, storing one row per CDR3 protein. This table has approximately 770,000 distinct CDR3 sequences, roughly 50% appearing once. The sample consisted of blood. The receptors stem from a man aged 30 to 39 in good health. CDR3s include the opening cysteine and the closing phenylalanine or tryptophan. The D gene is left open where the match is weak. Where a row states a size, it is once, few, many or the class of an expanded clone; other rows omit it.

cdr3_nt: TGTGCCAGCAGCCCACTGGGAGCGGGGCTGAAAGAGACCCAGTACTTC
cdr3_aa: CASSPLGAGLKETQYF
v_call: TRBV7-3
d_call: TRBD2
j_call: TRBJ2-5
clone_size: once

cdr3_nt: TGTGCCAGCAGTCTCCAGACAGGGTCAAGGCACGAGCAGTACTTC
cdr3_aa: CASSLQTGSRHEQYF
v_call: TRBV28
d_call: TRBD1
j_call: TRBJ2-7
clone_size: .

cdr3_nt: TGCGCCAGCAGCTTGTTGCCCCCGACTAGCGGGGGGGCAACGACCGGGGAGCTGTTTTTT
cdr3_aa: CASSLLPPTSGGATTGELFF
v_call: TRBV5-1
d_call: TRBD2
j_call: TRBJ2-2
clone_size: .

cdr3_nt: TGCAGCCTACCCATGACTGGCTACGAGCAGTACTTC
cdr3_aa: CSLPMTGYEQYF
v_call: TRBV20-1
d_call: .
j_call: TRBJ2-7
clone_size: .

cdr3_nt: TGTGCCAGCAGTTACCGGGTCGGGGAGGGCTTGGATGAGCAGTTCTTC
cdr3_aa: CASSYRVGEGLDEQFF
v_call: TRBV7-8
d_call: TRBD2
j_call: TRBJ2-1
clone_size: .

cdr3_nt: TGTGCCAGCAGCTCGCACCTCAGGGGGGCGGGGTATGAGCAGTTCTTC
cdr3_aa: CASSSHLRGAGYEQFF
v_call: TRBV7-9
d_call: .
j_call: TRBJ2-1
clone_size: .

cdr3_nt: TGTGCCAGCAGCCAAGGGGTTTCGTATAGGAAGGGCTACACCTTC
cdr3_aa: CASSQGVSYRKGYTF
v_call: TRBV3-1
d_call: .
j_call: TRBJ1-2
clone_size: .

cdr3_nt: TGTGCCAGCAGTTCCCGGGACTACCCACCCAATGAGCAGTACTTC
cdr3_aa: CASSSRDYPPNEQYF
v_call: TRBV6-2/TRBV6-3
d_call: TRBD2
j_call: TRBJ2-5
clone_size: .

cdr3_nt: TGTGCCAGCAGCTTCACAGGGTCTGACGAGCAGTACTTC
cdr3_aa: CASSFTGSDEQYF
v_call: TRBV5-4
d_call: .
j_call: TRBJ2-7
clone_size: few

cdr3_nt: TGTGCCACCAGCAGAACAGGGGACGAGGATCAGCCCCAGCATTTT
cdr3_aa: CATSRTGDEDQPQHF
v_call: TRBV15
d_call: TRBD1
j_call: TRBJ1-5
clone_size: few

cdr3_nt: TGTGCCACCAGCACCCGCGAAGAGGCCCAAGTAGGTTCACCCCTCCACTTT
cdr3_aa: CATSTREEAQVGSPLHF
v_call: TRBV15
d_call: .
j_call: TRBJ1-6
clone_size: .

cdr3_nt: TGTGCCAGCAGTCACCCTCCGGGACAGGGTATGGACTACGAGCAGTACTTC
cdr3_aa: CASSHPPGQGMDYEQYF
v_call: TRBV25-1
d_call: TRBD1
j_call: TRBJ2-7
clone_size: few

cdr3_nt: TGTGCCAGCAGCTTAGGGGGGGCTTATCGTGGCTACACCTTC
cdr3_aa: CASSLGGAYRGYTF
v_call: TRBV7-9
d_call: .
j_call: TRBJ1-2
clone_size: .

cdr3_nt: TGCAGTGCTAGGGACTCTGTGTTAGGGCAGTTCTTC
cdr3_aa: CSARDSVLGQFF
v_call: TRBV20-1
d_call: .
j_call: TRBJ2-1
clone_size: .

cdr3_nt: TGCAGCGCGAACACCGGGAGGAATATTCAGTACTTC
cdr3_aa: CSANTGRNIQYF
v_call: TRBV29-1
d_call: TRBD2
j_call: TRBJ2-4
clone_size: few

cdr3_nt: TGTGCCAGCAGCCAAGAGGGGGGTGGGGGTGAAAAACTGTTTTTT
cdr3_aa: CASSQEGGGGEKLFF
v_call: TRBV4-2
d_call: .
j_call: TRBJ1-4
clone_size: .

cdr3_nt: TGCAGCGTTGGGGACCCGGGACAGGAAGAGACCCAGTACTTC
cdr3_aa: CSVGDPGQEETQYF
v_call: TRBV29-1
d_call: TRBD1
j_call: TRBJ2-5
clone_size: few

cdr3_nt: TGCGCCAGCAGCTTGGAGGCGGGAGCCCTCGAGCAGTACTTC
cdr3_aa: CASSLEAGALEQYF
v_call: TRBV5-1
d_call: TRBD2
j_call: TRBJ2-7
clone_size: few

cdr3_nt: TGCGCCAGCTCCACAGGGGACCTACAGCCCCAGCATTTT
cdr3_aa: CASSTGDLQPQHF
v_call: TRBV10-2
d_call: TRBD1
j_call: TRBJ1-5
clone_size: .

cdr3_nt: TGCAGTGCTAGAGACCCCCAGGGAAACAATCAGCCCCAGCATTTT
cdr3_aa: CSARDPQGNNQPQHF
v_call: TRBV20-1
d_call: .
j_call: TRBJ1-5
clone_size: .

cdr3_nt: TGTGCCAGCAGCTTAGGCACCCACGGGGATACGCAGTATTTT
cdr3_aa: CASSLGTHGDTQYF
v_call: TRBV7-2
d_call: .
j_call: TRBJ2-3
clone_size: .

cdr3_nt: TGCGCCAGCAGCCAAGATCGGCAGGGGGACGGCATTCAGTACTTC
cdr3_aa: CASSQDRQGDGIQYF
v_call: TRBV4-3
d_call: TRBD1
j_call: TRBJ2-4
clone_size: few

cdr3_nt: TGCAGTGCTAGTGATGGGTTTGGTCCTGAAGCTTTCTTT
cdr3_aa: CSASDGFGPEAFF
v_call: TRBV20-1
d_call: .
j_call: TRBJ1-1
clone_size: .

cdr3_nt: TGTGCCAGCAGTTACCTGACATCTAACTATGGCTACACCTTC
cdr3_aa: CASSYLTSNYGYTF
v_call: TRBV6-5
d_call: .
j_call: TRBJ1-2
clone_size: .

cdr3_nt: TGTGCCACCAGCAGGGGAGACAGTTTTTGGGAGCAGTACTTC
cdr3_aa: CATSRGDSFWEQYF
v_call: TRBV15
d_call: .
j_call: TRBJ2-7
clone_size: .

cdr3_nt: TGCAGTGCTAGGGCCGGGACAGGGGTTAATCAGCCCCAGCATTTT
cdr3_aa: CSARAGTGVNQPQHF
v_call: TRBV20-1
d_call: TRBD1
j_call: TRBJ1-5
clone_size: .

cdr3_nt: TGTGCCAGCAGCAGCGGTGATTCCGGGGAGCTGTTTTTT
cdr3_aa: CASSSGDSGELFF
v_call: TRBV6-5
d_call: .
j_call: TRBJ2-2
clone_size: once

cdr3_nt: TGTGCCAGCAGCTTAGGGCGGGGTGGGTACAATGAGCAGTTCTTC
cdr3_aa: CASSLGRGGYNEQFF
v_call: TRBV11-3
d_call: .
j_call: TRBJ2-1
clone_size: many

cdr3_nt: TGTGCCAGCAGCCAAGATCCCCAGGGCTACAATGAGCAGTTCTTC
cdr3_aa: CASSQDPQGYNEQFF
v_call: TRBV3-1
d_call: .
j_call: TRBJ2-1
clone_size: .

cdr3_nt: TGTGCCAGCAGCTTAGGGGGGGGTTCGGACTACGAGCAGTACTTC
cdr3_aa: CASSLGGGSDYEQYF
v_call: TRBV11-2
d_call: TRBD2
j_call: TRBJ2-7
clone_size: .

cdr3_nt: TGTGCCAGCAGTGAAAGGTCAGGGGGCCCAGATACGCAGTATTTT
cdr3_aa: CASSERSGGPDTQYF
v_call: TRBV2
d_call: TRBD1
j_call: TRBJ2-3
clone_size: .

cdr3_nt: TGTGCCAGCAGTCTCCGGGGGGAGGCCACCTACGAGCAGTACTTC
cdr3_aa: CASSLRGEATYEQYF
v_call: TRBV5-5
d_call: TRBD2
j_call: TRBJ2-7
clone_size: .

cdr3_nt: TGTGCCAGCAGCCCAGGAGTACCCCCCACTGAAGCTTTCTTT
cdr3_aa: CASSPGVPPTEAFF
v_call: TRBV6-5
d_call: .
j_call: TRBJ1-1
clone_size: .

cdr3_nt: TGTGCCAGCAGCTCGGCGAGAACTGAGACCCAGTACTTC
cdr3_aa: CASSSARTETQYF
v_call: TRBV7-2
d_call: .
j_call: TRBJ2-5
clone_size: few

cdr3_nt: TGTGCCAGCAGTTCGGACAGACGAAAACTGTTTTTT
cdr3_aa: CASSSDRRKLFF
v_call: TRBV6-2/TRBV6-3
d_call: .
j_call: TRBJ1-4
clone_size: .

cdr3_nt: TGCGCCACCAGTGAATCCAGCGGGAGCTCCTACAATGAGCAGTTCTTC
cdr3_aa: CATSESSGSSYNEQFF
v_call: TRBV24-1
d_call: TRBD2
j_call: TRBJ2-1
clone_size: .

cdr3_nt: TGCGCCAGCAGCAGGCTTACCTCAACTAATGAAAAACTGTTTTTT
cdr3_aa: CASSRLTSTNEKLFF
v_call: TRBV5-1
d_call: .
j_call: TRBJ1-4
clone_size: .

cdr3_nt: TGCAGTGCTAGGATGTGGGGGGCAAGGGAGACCCAGTACTTC
cdr3_aa: CSARMWGARETQYF
v_call: TRBV20-1
d_call: .
j_call: TRBJ2-5
clone_size: .

cdr3_nt: TGCGCCAGCAGACTAGCGGGGGCTAGCACAGATACGCAGTATTTT
cdr3_aa: CASRLAGASTDTQYF
v_call: TRBV5-1
d_call: TRBD2
j_call: TRBJ2-3
clone_size: few

cdr3_nt: TGTACCAGCAGTGGAAACCCGTACTATGGCTACACCTTC
cdr3_aa: CTSSGNPYYGYTF
v_call: TRBV6-1
d_call: .
j_call: TRBJ1-2
clone_size: .

cdr3_nt: TGTGCCAGCAGCCAAGATGTCAGCCCCACCCTCCACTTT
cdr3_aa: CASSQDVSPTLHF
v_call: TRBV3-1
d_call: .
j_call: TRBJ1-6
clone_size: .

cdr3_nt: TGCAGTGCCCCAGGGGCAGCAGAGACCCAGTACTTC
cdr3_aa: CSAPGAAETQYF
v_call: TRBV20-1
d_call: .
j_call: TRBJ2-5
clone_size: .

cdr3_nt: TGTGCCAGCAGTCAAACCCGGGACGGAAGATTCGGCGAGCAGTACTTC
cdr3_aa: CASSQTRDGRFGEQYF
v_call: TRBV6-2/TRBV6-3
d_call: .
j_call: TRBJ2-7
clone_size: .

cdr3_nt: TGTGCCAGCAGCTTAGATGGGCTAGCGGAAACAGATACGCAGTATTTT
cdr3_aa: CASSLDGLAETDTQYF
v_call: TRBV7-2
d_call: TRBD2
j_call: TRBJ2-3
clone_size: few

cdr3_nt: TGTGCCATCAGTGAGTCGCCCAGCGGGAGGGGGGCCCAGTACTTC
cdr3_aa: CAISESPSGRGAQYF
v_call: TRBV10-3
d_call: TRBD2
j_call: TRBJ2-5
clone_size: .

cdr3_nt: TGTGCCAGCAGGGAGGGGGAAAAACTGTTTTTT
cdr3_aa: CASREGEKLFF
v_call: TRBV7-9
d_call: .
j_call: TRBJ1-4
clone_size: many

cdr3_nt: TGCAGTGCTCTCCCCTGGGTCGGTCAAGACACCCAGTACTTC
cdr3_aa: CSALPWVGQDTQYF
v_call: TRBV20-1
d_call: .
j_call: TRBJ2-5
clone_size: few

cdr3_nt: TGTGCCAGCAGCCCCCAATTTAGCGGGAGTGAGGGGGAGCTGTTTTTT
cdr3_aa: CASSPQFSGSEGELFF
v_call: TRBV3-1
d_call: TRBD2
j_call: TRBJ2-2
clone_size: .

cdr3_nt: TGCAGCGTAGGTGTAGGGGGCACAGATACGCAGTATTTT
cdr3_aa: CSVGVGGTDTQYF
v_call: TRBV29-1
d_call: .
j_call: TRBJ2-3
clone_size: .

cdr3_nt: TGTGCCAGCACCCAAGGAGGGGGCCGGAACACTGAAGCTTTCTTT
cdr3_aa: CASTQGGGRNTEAFF
v_call: TRBV7-2
d_call: TRBD1
j_call: TRBJ1-1
clone_size: few

cdr3_nt: TGCAGTGCTAGAGGCCCCGGGACAGAGAGCTCCTACGAGCAGTACTTC
cdr3_aa: CSARGPGTESSYEQYF
v_call: TRBV20-1
d_call: TRBD1
j_call: TRBJ2-7
clone_size: .

cdr3_nt: TGTGCCAGCACCTTCGTGGGCCCTTTGGGTGAGCAGTACTTC
cdr3_aa: CASTFVGPLGEQYF
v_call: TRBV12-3/TRBV12-4
d_call: .
j_call: TRBJ2-7
clone_size: .

cdr3_nt: TGTGCCAGCAGCCCCTGGACTAGCGGGGGGACAGATACGCAGTATTTT
cdr3_aa: CASSPWTSGGTDTQYF
v_call: TRBV9
d_call: TRBD2
j_call: TRBJ2-3
clone_size: .